The text below deals with one T cell receptor (beta chain). The data originate from a study of cytomegalovirus exposure and HLA in healthy donors. With 60 Vbeta and 13 Jbeta primers, the PCR was carried out. The protocol was immunoSEQ multiplex PCR, while the TCRdb copy is restricted to in-frame clones and leaves out a portion. The data show 130,000 or so clones, around 80% seen once. The CDR3 length is 17 residues. The ends lost 5 bases at V and 10 bases at J; junction bases unmatched: 13. Per the germline V gene, CDR1 is SGHVS and CDR2 is FQNEAQ. This receptor was identified in a man younger than 35 in good health and CMV-seropositive. The chain recombines TRBV7-8 with TRBJ2-1; 14 bases map to TRBD2. The material sequenced was PBMCs. CDR3 sequence (DNA): TGTGCCAGCAGCCCGGGGGGAGGACTAGCGGGAGGTAGGGAGCAGTTCTTC. Translated, it gives CASSPGGGLAGGREQFF.